This entry is about one T cell receptor beta chain. The record originates from a study of shared clonotypes between healthy human individuals. V gave up 4 bases and J gave up 7 bases; unmatched junction bases: 8. Germline CDR1 SGHRS, CDR2 YFSETQ. CDR3 size: 16 residues. About 30,000 T cell genomes, or roughly 200 ng DNA, went into the sorted-subset replicate PCRs. The table came from immunoSEQ multiplex PCR; TCRdb's copy has only in-frame clones and leaves some out. The profile covers around 2.1 million clones, with approximately 94% appearing a single time and 0.1% to 0.15% taken by the ten largest. Donors included only healthy HIV-negative adults lacking recent acute infections or vaccinations.

The sequenced sample was naive CD4+ T cells sorted from blood. Subset in this sample: CD45RA+ positively selected. The chain couples TRBV5-1 to TRBJ2-2, with 12 bases lining up with TRBD1. The receptor was derived from a man younger than 30 in good health. The chain's CDR3 is CASSQPGQGAGGELFF. In DNA form, the CDR3 reads TGCGCCAGCAGCCAACCGGGACAGGGGGCTGGCGGGGAGCTGTTTTTT.